This TCR beta chain was observed in a study of PD-L1 blockade in urothelial cancer (dated by TCRdb to about 2017). Broadly, across the study: Therapy was started in about 2014 for all patients, and atezolizumab 1,200 mg was administered intravenously every 3 weeks. About 90% of the 29 patients were males with bladder-origin urothelial cancer, and about 65% of the 29 reported a prior smoking history. An ECOG performance status of 0 or 1 was recorded for the patients, and 0 to 3 prior chemotherapy regimens had been received by the patients. Blood samples were analyzed at 3 weeks after treatment start (second dose) and at 6 weeks after treatment start. Blood samples gave median yields of approximately 130,000 T cells and 65,000 to 85,000 unique TCRs, along with a median clonality of around 0.08. The study, an exploratory multi-omic analysis, examined somatic, immune and clinical correlates of response to PD-L1 blockade with atezolizumab in urothelial cancer. Pretreatment tumor samples, along with matched peripheral blood serially collected before and after atezolizumab treatment, were subjected to TCR sequencing. Durable clinical benefit was defined as a progression-free survival longer than 6 months, and TCR features were additionally tested against progression-free survival and overall survival. In the same patients, whole exome sequencing and RNA sequencing of pretreatment tumors were performed in addition to TCR sequencing. Under ten patients achieved durable clinical benefit and 15 to 20 did not. Pretreatment blood TCR-seq was available for twenty-nine patients, at least one posttreatment blood collection was obtained for about 25 patients, and tumor TCR-seq was available for about 25 patients. Broad study findings and their caveats: Among patients with durable benefit, tumor-associated TCR clones showed greater expansion in peripheral blood 3 weeks after treatment started (n ≈ 20, p = 0.022). Because the sample size was small (n ≈ 30) and many of the analyses were exploratory, the results are meant to be hypothesis-generating. Improved progression-free and overall survival was associated with having pretreatment peripheral blood TCR clonality below the median.

A cohort of 25 to 30 patients with locally advanced or metastatic urothelial carcinoma, treated at Memorial Sloan Kettering on a trial protocol, was included. Peripheral blood mononuclear cells were collected pretreatment and during treatment, with between 1 and 8 total time points obtained per patient. The Qiagen DNeasy Blood extraction kit was used to purify genomic DNA from total PBMCs and tumor samples. PBMCs were collected pretreatment and during treatment, and were isolated and stored as previously described. To estimate absolute template abundance from read counts, synthetic TCR analog templates were spiked into each PCR. The immunoSEQ assay was used to amplify TCRbeta CDR3 regions from genomic DNA with bias-controlled V and J gene primers. Sequencing of rearranged TCRbeta segments was performed at approximately 20X coverage. The original pipeline was this. Sequencing errors were corrected by clustering and CDR3s were annotated against IMGT to assign V, D and J genes. Only productive TCRbeta rearrangements were used in downstream analyses, excluding out-of-frame or stop-codon sequences. Clonality was computed as one minus Shannon entropy normalized by the log of the number of unique productive sequences. Fisher's exact test with Benjamini-Hochberg correction, at a threshold of adjusted p below 0.01, was used to find clones that differed between time points or between blood and tumor. The immuneACCESS repertoire file appears here via TCRdb, limited to in-frame rearrangements. These files lack a portion of the clones; in checked studies, under half of the deficit traces to unresolved V genes, and the cause of the others is not known. D and trimming were read from the DNA, whereas the V and J calls and clone size are those reported in that table. A total of approximately 51,000 clones appear in this sample, approximately 83% of them only once. The ten largest clones represent 16% of the sample.

Points on this clone: There is no known antigen for this receptor. The sample holds no much larger clone one base away, and base qualities are not on file.

The CDR3 spans 16 residues, from the cysteine through the phenylalanine. Of all the DNA, just the CDR3 is kept, 48 bases in frame from base 1. The germline V gene specifies KGHSH as CDR1 and LQKENI as CDR2. Trimming takes 3 bases off V and 8 bases off J; junction bases not matched to a gene: 9. The sample consisted of PBMCs, taken around atezolizumab (anti-PD-L1) treatment. This sequence uses TRBV18 and TRBJ1-6; TRBD1 fits 8 bases in the junction. This clonotype was sampled from a man aged 55 to 69 with urothelial cancer. The CDR3 corresponds to CASSPSGTGKYSPLHF. In nucleotide form, the sequence is TGTGCCAGCTCACCGTCCGGGACAGGAAAATATTCACCCCTCCACTTT. When the CDR3 is completed using the reference TRBV18 and TRBJ1-6 genes on either side, the full variable domain is NAGVMQNPRHLVRRRGQEARLRCSPMKGHSHVYWYRQLPEEGLKFMVYLQKENIIDESGMPKERFSAEFPKEGPSILRIQQVVRGDSAAYFCASSPSGTGKYSPLHFGNGTRLTVT.